This T cell receptor beta chain was sequenced for a study of radiotherapy plus CTLA-4 blockade in lung cancer. CDR3 length: 12 residues. Deletions cut 5 bases from V and 8 bases from J, with 12 bases between. Germline lookup yields CDR1 MNHNY and CDR2 SVGAGI (reference sequence). TCRdb keeps only in-frame clones here, not all; method: immunoSEQ multiplex PCR. This repertoire shows about 84,000 clones, approximately 75% found once; its top ten account for roughly 13%. This chain uses TRBV6-6 with TRBJ1-2, with D tentatively TRBD1 (5 bases). The material was peripheral blood, obtained from a patient treated with radiotherapy plus ipilimumab. This receptor was obtained from a human donor with non-small cell lung cancer that progressed on radiotherapy plus ipilimumab. The CDR3: CASSGAFGGYTF. The CDR3, as DNA: TGTGCCAGCAGTGGGGCTTTCGGGGGCTACACCTTC.